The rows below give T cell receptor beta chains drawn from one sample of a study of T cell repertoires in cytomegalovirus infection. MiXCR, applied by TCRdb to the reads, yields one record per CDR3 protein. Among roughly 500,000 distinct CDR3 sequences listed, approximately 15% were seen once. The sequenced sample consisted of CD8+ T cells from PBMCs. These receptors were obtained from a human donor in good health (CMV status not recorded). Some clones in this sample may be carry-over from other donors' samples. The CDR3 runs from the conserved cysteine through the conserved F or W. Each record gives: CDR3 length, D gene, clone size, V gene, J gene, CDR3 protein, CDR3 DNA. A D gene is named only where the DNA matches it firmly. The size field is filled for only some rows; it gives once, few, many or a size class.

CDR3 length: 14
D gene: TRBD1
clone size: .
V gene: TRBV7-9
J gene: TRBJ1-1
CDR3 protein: CASSLRDSRTEAFF
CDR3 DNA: TGTGCCAGCAGCTTACGGGACAGTAGGACTGAAGCTTTCTTT

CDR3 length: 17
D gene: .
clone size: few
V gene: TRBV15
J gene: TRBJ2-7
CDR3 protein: CATSRDPGRGVRAQKYF
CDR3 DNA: TGTGCCACCAGCAGAGATCCAGGCAGGGGAGTACGAGCACAGAAGTACTTC

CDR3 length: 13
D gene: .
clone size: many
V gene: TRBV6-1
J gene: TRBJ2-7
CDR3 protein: CASGASRVYEQYF
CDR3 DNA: TGTGCCAGCGGGGCTTCCAGGGTCTACGAGCAGTACTTC

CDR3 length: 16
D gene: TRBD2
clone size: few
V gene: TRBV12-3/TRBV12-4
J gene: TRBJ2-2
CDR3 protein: CASTSEETSPTGELFF
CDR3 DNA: TGTGCCAGCACCTCGGAGGAGACTAGCCCCACCGGGGAGCTGTTTTTT

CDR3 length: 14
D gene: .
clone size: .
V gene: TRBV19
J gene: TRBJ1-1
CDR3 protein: CATLGLGSETEAFF
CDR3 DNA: TGTGCCACCCTTGGCTTGGGGAGTGAGACTGAAGCTTTCTTT

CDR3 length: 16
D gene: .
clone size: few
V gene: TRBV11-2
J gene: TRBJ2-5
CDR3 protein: CASSLDPRGAGETQYF
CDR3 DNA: TGTGCCAGCAGCTTAGATCCGAGGGGGGCCGGGGAGACCCAGTACTTC

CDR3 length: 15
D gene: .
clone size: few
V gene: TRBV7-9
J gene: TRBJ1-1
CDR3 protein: CASSSPGMGSAGAFF
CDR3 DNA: TGTGCCAGCAGCTCCCCAGGTATGGGCTCCGCGGGAGCTTTCTTT

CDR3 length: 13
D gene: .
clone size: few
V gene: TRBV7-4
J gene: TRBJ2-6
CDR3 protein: CASPGAGANVLTF
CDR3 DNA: TGTGCCTCACCGGGGGCTGGGGCCAACGTCCTGACTTTC

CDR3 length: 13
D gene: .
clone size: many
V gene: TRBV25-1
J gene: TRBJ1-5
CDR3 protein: CASSESSNQPQHF
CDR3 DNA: TGTGCCAGCAGTGAATCAAGCAATCAGCCCCAGCATTTT

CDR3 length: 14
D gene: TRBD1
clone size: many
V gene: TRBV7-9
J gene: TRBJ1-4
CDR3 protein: CASSKTGAQEKLFF
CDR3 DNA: TGTGCCAGCAGCAAAACAGGGGCACAAGAAAAACTGTTTTTT

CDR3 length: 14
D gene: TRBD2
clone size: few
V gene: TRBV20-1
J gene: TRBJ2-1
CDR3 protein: CSASSASGGIEQFF
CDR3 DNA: TGCAGTGCTAGCTCTGCTAGCGGGGGGATCGAGCAGTTCTTC

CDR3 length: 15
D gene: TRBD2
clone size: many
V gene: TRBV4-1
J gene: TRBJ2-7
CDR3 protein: CASSLGLAGGHEQYF
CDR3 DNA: TGCGCCAGCAGCCTTGGACTAGCGGGAGGGCACGAGCAGTACTTC

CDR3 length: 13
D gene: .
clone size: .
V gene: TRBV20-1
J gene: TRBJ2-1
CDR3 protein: CSARVTGNREQFF
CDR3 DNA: TGCAGTGCTAGAGTCACAGGGAACCGTGAGCAGTTCTTC